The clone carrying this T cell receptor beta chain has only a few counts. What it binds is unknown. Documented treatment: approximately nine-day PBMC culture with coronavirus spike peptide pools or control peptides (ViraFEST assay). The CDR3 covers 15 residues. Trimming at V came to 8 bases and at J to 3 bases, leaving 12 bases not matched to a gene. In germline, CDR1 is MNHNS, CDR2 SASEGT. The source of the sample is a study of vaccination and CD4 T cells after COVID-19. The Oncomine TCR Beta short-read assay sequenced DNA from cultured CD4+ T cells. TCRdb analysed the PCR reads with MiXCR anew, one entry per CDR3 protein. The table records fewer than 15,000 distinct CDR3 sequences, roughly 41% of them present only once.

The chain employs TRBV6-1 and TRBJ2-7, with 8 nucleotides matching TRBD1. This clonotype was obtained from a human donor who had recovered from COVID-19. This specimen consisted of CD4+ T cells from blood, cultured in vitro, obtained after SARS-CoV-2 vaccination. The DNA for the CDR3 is TGTGCCAGCCTCGAAGGGCAGGGGGCCTTCTACGAGCAGTACTTC. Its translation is CASLEGQGAFYEQYF.